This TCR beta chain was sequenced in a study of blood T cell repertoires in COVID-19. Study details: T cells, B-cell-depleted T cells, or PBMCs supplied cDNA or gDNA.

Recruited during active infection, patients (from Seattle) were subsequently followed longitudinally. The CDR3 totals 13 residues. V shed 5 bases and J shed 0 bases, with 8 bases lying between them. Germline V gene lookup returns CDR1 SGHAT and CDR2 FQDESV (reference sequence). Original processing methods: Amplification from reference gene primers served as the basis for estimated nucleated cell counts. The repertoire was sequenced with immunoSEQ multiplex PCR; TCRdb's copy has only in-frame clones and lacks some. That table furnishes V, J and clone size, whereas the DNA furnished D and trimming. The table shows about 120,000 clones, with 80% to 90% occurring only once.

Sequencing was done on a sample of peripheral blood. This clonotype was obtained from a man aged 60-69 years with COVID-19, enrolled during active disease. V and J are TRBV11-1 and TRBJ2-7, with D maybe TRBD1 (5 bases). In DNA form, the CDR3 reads TGTGCCAGCAGCCCACAGGTCTCCTACGAGCAGTACTTC. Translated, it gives CASSPQVSYEQYF.